The rows below give T cell receptor beta chains drawn from one sample of a study of long-term antiretroviral therapy in people with HIV. The method was immunoSEQ multiplex PCR; TCRdb's version includes in-frame clones alone and lacks a portion of them. The sample holds over 15,000 clones, 80% seen once. Sample: unsorted PBMCs, taken 0.1 years before starting antiretroviral therapy. These receptors were taken from a man between 18 and 35 years old with HIV. Both conserved end residues are part of each CDR3. D genes are given only for firm matches. Size values are once, few and many counts, or a class for expanded clones, and some rows have none.

>TRBJ2-7|once|TRBV27|NA
CASSSDTRGEQYF
TGTGCCAGCAGCTCAGACACAAGGGGCGAGCAGTACTTC
>TRBJ1-2|few|TRBV27|NA
CASTSQTGYGYTF
TGTGCCAGCACCAGCCAAACAGGGTATGGCTACACCTTC
>TRBJ1-5|few|TRBV2|TRBD1
CASSGRTGNQPQHF
TGTGCCAGCAGTGGGAGGACAGGTAATCAGCCCCAGCATTTT
>TRBJ1-1|few|TRBV14|NA
CASSQFRGETEAFF
TGTGCCAGCAGCCAATTTAGGGGCGAGACTGAAGCTTTCTTT
>TRBJ2-7|NA|TRBV13|TRBD1
CASSPGTGRADEQYF
TGTGCCAGCAGCCCGGGGACAGGGAGAGCCGACGAGCAGTACTTC
>TRBJ2-7|NA|TRBV7-8|NA
CASSFITVPSYEQYF
TGTGCCAGCAGCTTTATCACGGTTCCCTCCTACGAGCAGTACTTC
>TRBJ2-7|NA|TRBV9|TRBD1
CASSVAGTESYEQYF
TGTGCCAGCAGCGTAGCCGGGACAGAGTCCTACGAGCAGTACTTC
>TRBJ2-7|NA|TRBV10-3|NA
CAIRGLDSVHEQYF
TGTGCCATCAGGGGGTTAGACAGTGTCCACGAGCAGTACTTC
>TRBJ1-6|NA|TRBV5-4|NA
CASSLAGKSSYNSPLHF
TGTGCCAGCAGCTTAGCAGGCAAGAGCTCCTATAATTCACCCCTCCACTTT
>TRBJ1-1|NA|TRBV18|TRBD1
CASSGQGNTEAFF
TGTGCCAGCTCCGGACAGGGAAACACTGAAGCTTTCTTT
>TRBJ2-1|NA|TRBV7-2|NA
CASSFWGRAQQEQFF
TGTGCCAGCAGCTTTTGGGGCAGGGCACAGCAGGAGCAGTTCTTC
>TRBJ1-2|NA|TRBV2|NA
CASKISGQFYGYTF
TGTGCCAGCAAAATTTCTGGCCAGTTCTATGGCTACACCTTC
>TRBJ1-2|few|TRBV18|NA
CASSTGRGADGYTF
TGTGCCAGCTCAACGGGACGGGGGGCGGATGGCTACACCTTC
>TRBJ1-2|NA|TRBV6-1|NA
CASSQMRSPNYGYTF
TGTGCCAGCTCGCAGATGAGGAGTCCTAACTATGGCTACACCTTC
>TRBJ1-1|NA|TRBV12-5|NA
CASGLSGQHTEAFF
TGTGCTAGTGGTTTGTCCGGACAGCACACTGAAGCTTTCTTT
>TRBJ2-3|NA|TRBV19|TRBD1
CATHSGGVRDTQYF
TGTGCCACACACTCAGGGGGCGTGAGAGATACGCAGTATTTT
>TRBJ2-7|NA|TRBV18|TRBD1
CASSQGTGLHEQYF
TGTGCCAGCAGCCAAGGGACAGGGTTGCATGAGCAGTACTTC
>TRBJ2-7|NA|TRBV5-1|TRBD1
CASSRDSSWEQYF
TGCGCCAGCAGCCGGGACAGCTCATGGGAGCAGTACTTC
>TRBJ1-6|once|TRBV6-5|NA
CASSSLGGGNSPLHF
TGTGCCAGCAGTAGCTTAGGAGGTGGGAATTCACCCCTCCACTTT
>TRBJ2-3|NA|TRBV27|TRBD1
CASSPGQGWTDTQYF
TGTGCCAGCAGTCCCGGACAGGGATGGACAGATACGCAGTATTTT
>TRBJ2-1|NA|TRBV11-1|NA
CASSLGHNEQFF
TGTGCCAGCAGCCTGGGCCACAATGAGCAGTTCTTC
>TRBJ1-4|NA|TRBV4-2|NA
CASSQGGEVYEKLFF
TGTGCCAGCAGCCAAGGAGGGGAGGTCTATGAAAAACTGTTTTTT
>TRBJ1-3|NA|TRBV4-2|TRBD1
CASSQDPGGSGNTIYF
TGTGCCAGCAGCCAAGATCCAGGGGGGTCTGGAAACACCATATATTTT
>TRBJ1-4|NA|TRBV5-1|NA
CASREGTNEKLFF
TGCGCCAGCAGGGAGGGAACTAATGAAAAACTGTTTTTT
>TRBJ2-3|NA|TRBV28|NA
CASSLPGSTDTQYF
TGTGCCAGCAGTTTACCCGGGAGCACAGATACGCAGTATTTT
>TRBJ1-2|few|TRBV10-3|NA
CATTLGAGGRPIVGYTF
TGTGCCACGACTCTAGGGGCGGGGGGTAGGCCTATCGTTGGCTACACCTTC
>TRBJ1-1|NA|TRBV7-3|NA
CASSHWGGPLNTEAFF
TGTGCCAGCAGCCACTGGGGGGGCCCTTTGAACACTGAAGCTTTCTTT
>TRBJ1-5|few|TRBV4-1|NA
CASSQESTYSNQPQHF
TGCGCCAGCAGCCAAGAAAGCACCTATAGCAATCAGCCCCAGCATTTT
>TRBJ1-6|NA|TRBV28|NA
CASTGSYNSPLHF
TGTGCCAGCACAGGGTCCTATAATTCACCCCTCCACTTT
>TRBJ1-2|NA|TRBV29-1|NA
CSVEIWDGPYGYTF
TGCAGCGTTGAAATTTGGGACGGACCGTATGGCTACACCTTC
>TRBJ2-7|NA|TRBV4-1|NA
CASSQDYGTYEQYF
TGCGCCAGCAGCCAAGACTACGGGACCTACGAGCAGTACTTC
>TRBJ1-1|once|TRBV7-9|NA
CASSPKLQGRGTEAFF
TGTGCCAGCAGCCCAAAGCTACAGGGTAGAGGGACTGAAGCTTTCTTT
>TRBJ1-1|few|TRBV27|TRBD1
CASSFGGTGDTFF
TGTGCCAGCAGTTTCGGGGGGACAGGGGACACTTTCTTT
>TRBJ2-3|once|TRBV4-1|NA
CASSQEFPGSRRPQYF
TGCGCCAGCAGCCAAGAGTTTCCGGGATCTCGTCGACCACAGTATTTT
>TRBJ1-1|NA|TRBV7-8|NA
CASSLTPDTYNTEAFF
TGTGCCAGCAGCTTAACCCCGGACACGTACAACACTGAAGCTTTCTTT
>TRBJ2-1|NA|TRBV4-2|TRBD2
CASSSRGNNEQFF
TGTGCCAGCAGCTCGCGGGGGAACAATGAGCAGTTCTTC
>TRBJ1-5|NA|TRBV7-8|TRBD1
CASSLLAGGYQPQHF
TGTGCCAGCAGCTTATTAGCAGGGGGTTATCAGCCCCAGCATTTT
>TRBJ1-2|NA|TRBV5-6|NA
CASSLGGYGYTF
TGTGCCAGCAGCTTGGGAGGGTATGGCTACACCTTC
>TRBJ1-2|NA|TRBV30|NA
CAWGFGFGAGYTF
TGTGCCTGGGGTTTTGGTTTCGGGGCTGGCTACACCTTC
>TRBJ1-1|NA|TRBV11-2|NA
CASSLGMNTEAFF
TGTGCCAGCAGCTTAGGAATGAACACTGAAGCTTTCTTT
>TRBJ2-1|NA|TRBV15|TRBD2
CATRSSGGADEQFF
TGTGCCACCAGGTCAAGCGGGGGGGCGGATGAGCAGTTCTTC
>TRBJ2-7|few|TRBV7-9|NA
CASSLVPRLVSYEQYF
TGTGCCAGCAGCTTAGTACCACGACTTGTCTCCTACGAGCAGTACTTC
>TRBJ1-6|few|TRBV5-3|NA
CARSPPDWPNSPLHF
TGTGCCAGAAGCCCCCCAGATTGGCCCAATTCACCCCTCCACTTT
>TRBJ1-2|NA|TRBV19|NA
CASSIGTLGYTF
TGTGCCAGTAGTATAGGAACTCTGGGCTACACCTTC
>TRBJ1-1|NA|TRBV7-2|NA
CASSGAQASTEAFF
TGTGCCAGCAGCGGAGCACAGGCCTCCACTGAAGCTTTCTTT